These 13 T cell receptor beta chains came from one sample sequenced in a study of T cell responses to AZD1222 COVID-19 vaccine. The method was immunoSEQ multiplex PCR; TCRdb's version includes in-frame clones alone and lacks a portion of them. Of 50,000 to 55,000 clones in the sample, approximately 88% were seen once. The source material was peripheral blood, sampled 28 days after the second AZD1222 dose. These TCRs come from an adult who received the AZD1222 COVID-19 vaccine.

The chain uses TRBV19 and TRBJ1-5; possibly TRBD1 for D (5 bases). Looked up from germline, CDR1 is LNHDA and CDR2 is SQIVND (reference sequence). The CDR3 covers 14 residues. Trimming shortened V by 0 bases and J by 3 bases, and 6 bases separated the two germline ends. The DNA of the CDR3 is TGTGCCAGTAGTATAGAGGGGACCAATCAGCCCCAGCATTTT. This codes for CASSIEGTNQPQHF.

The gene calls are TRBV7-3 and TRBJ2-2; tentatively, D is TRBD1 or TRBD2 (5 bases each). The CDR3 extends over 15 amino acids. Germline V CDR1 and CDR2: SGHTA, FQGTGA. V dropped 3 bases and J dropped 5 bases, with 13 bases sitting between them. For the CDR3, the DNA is TGTGCCAGCAGCTTGACGGGGCCGGGGACCGGGGAGCTGTTTTTT. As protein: CASSLTGPGTGELFF.

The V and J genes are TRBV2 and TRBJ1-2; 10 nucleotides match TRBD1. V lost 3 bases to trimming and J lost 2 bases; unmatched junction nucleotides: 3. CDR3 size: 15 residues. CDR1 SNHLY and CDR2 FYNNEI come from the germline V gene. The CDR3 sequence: CASSDGGQGNYGYTF. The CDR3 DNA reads TGTGCCAGCAGTGACGGGGGACAGGGGAACTATGGCTACACCTTC.

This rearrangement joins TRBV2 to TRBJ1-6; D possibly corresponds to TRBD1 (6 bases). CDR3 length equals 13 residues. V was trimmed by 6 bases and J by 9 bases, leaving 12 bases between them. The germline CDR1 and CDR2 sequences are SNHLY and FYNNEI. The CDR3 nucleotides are TGTGCCAGCAGATACAGGGTCGGTTCACCCCTCCACTTT. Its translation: CASRYRVGSPLHF.

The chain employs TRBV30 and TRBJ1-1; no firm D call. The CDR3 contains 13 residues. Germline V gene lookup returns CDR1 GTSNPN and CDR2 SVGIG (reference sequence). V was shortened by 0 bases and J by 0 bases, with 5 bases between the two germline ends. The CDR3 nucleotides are TGTGCCTGGAGTGTAGGGTTGAACACTGAAGCTTTCTTT. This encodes CAWSVGLNTEAFF.

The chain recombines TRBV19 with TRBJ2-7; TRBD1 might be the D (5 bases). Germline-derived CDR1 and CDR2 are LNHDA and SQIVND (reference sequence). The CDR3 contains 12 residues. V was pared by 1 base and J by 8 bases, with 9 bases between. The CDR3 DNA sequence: TGTGCCAGTAGTATAGGGGGCCACAAGCAGTACTTC. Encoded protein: CASSIGGHKQYF.

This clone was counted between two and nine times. In nucleotides, the CDR3 is TGTGCCAGTAGTATTACCCCCTACAATGAGCAGTTCTTC. This translates into CASSITPYNEQFF. The V gene is TRBV19, the J gene TRBJ2-1, with D uncertain. Germline CDR1 reads LNHDA; CDR2 reads SQIVND (reference sequence). Deletions cut 3 bases from V and 2 bases from J, with 5 bases between. The CDR3 is made up of 13 amino acids.

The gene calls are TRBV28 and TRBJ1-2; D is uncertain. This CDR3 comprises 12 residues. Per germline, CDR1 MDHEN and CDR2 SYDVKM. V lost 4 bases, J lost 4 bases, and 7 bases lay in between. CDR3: CASSSNTYGYTF. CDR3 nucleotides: TGTGCCAGCAGTTCTAACACCTATGGCTACACCTTC.

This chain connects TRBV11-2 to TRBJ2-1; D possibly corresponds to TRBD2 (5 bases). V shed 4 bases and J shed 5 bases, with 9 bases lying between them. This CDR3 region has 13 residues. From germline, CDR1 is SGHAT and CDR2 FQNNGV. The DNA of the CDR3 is TGTGCCAGCAGCTCACTAGGTAACAATGAGCAGTTCTTC. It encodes CASSSLGNNEQFF. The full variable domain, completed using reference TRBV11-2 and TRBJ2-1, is EAGVAQSPRYKIIEKRQSVAFWCNPISGHATLYWYQQILGQGPKLLIQFQNNGVVDDSQLPKDRFSAERLKGVDSTLKIQPAKLEDSAVYLCASSSLGNNEQFFGPGTRLTVL.

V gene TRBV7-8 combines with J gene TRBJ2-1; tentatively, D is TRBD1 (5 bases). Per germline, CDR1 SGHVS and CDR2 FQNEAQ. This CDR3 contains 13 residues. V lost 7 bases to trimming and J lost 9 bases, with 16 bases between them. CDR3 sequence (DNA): TGTGCCAGCACCCCAAGGGGTAAGAGTGAGCAGTTCTTC. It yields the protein CASTPRGKSEQFF.

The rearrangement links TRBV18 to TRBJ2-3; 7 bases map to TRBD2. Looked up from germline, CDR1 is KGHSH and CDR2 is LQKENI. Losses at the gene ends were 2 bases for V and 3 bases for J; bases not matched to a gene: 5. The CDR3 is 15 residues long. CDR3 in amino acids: CASSPRQGGTDTQYF. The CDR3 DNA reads TGTGCCAGCTCACCAAGGCAGGGAGGGACAGATACGCAGTATTTT. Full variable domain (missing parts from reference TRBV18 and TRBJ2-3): NAGVMQNPRHLVRRRGQEARLRCSPMKGHSHVYWYRQLPEEGLKFMVYLQKENIIDESGMPKERFSAEFPKEGPSILRIQQVVRGDSAAYFCASSPRQGGTDTQYFGPGTRLTVL.

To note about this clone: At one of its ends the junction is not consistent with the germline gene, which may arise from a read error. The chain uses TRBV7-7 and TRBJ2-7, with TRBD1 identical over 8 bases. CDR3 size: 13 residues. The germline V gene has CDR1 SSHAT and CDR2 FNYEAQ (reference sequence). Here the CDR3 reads CASSTGTGAEQYF. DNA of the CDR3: TGTGCTAGCAGCACCGGGACAGGCGCCGAGCAGTACTTC.

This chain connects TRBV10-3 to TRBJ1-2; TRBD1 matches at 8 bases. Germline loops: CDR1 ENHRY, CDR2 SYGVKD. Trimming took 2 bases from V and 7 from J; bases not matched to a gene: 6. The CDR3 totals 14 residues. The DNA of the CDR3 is TGTGCCATCAGTGAGCCTCCAGGGGGCAGTGGCTACACCTTC. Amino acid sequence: CAISEPPGGSGYTF.